The TCR beta chain described here comes from a study of CD8+CD57+ T cells in acquired aplastic anemia. Study-wide findings and caveats: Both patients and controls carried the same twenty-nine CD8+ CDR3 sequences. CD8+ Simpson's diversity showed no significant patient-control difference.

CD8+CD57+ cell expansion had been shown by flow cytometry in patients chosen for sequencing. The study sampled blood from patients who had received no therapy. The sample holds many counts of this clonotype. What it recognizes is unknown. Both TCR beta VDJ combination and CDR3 sequence profiling were carried out. Genomic DNA was the template for this profiling. A single record per CDR3 protein comes from TCRdb applying MiXCR to the reads. This sample yields about 160,000 distinct CDR3 sequences, of which 40% to 50% are seen a single time; more than 30% belongs to the top ten. The CDR3 loop spans 14 amino acids. The V and J ends lost 0 bases and 5 bases respectively, with 12 bases between them. CDR1 is SGDLS and CDR2 is YYNGEE in the germline V gene.

The specimen sequenced was sorted CD4+, CD8+, or CD8+CD57+ T cells (not recorded which) from PBMCs. The receptor's source is a human donor with aplastic anemia. V gene TRBV9 combines with J gene TRBJ2-7; D not resolved. Written as DNA, the CDR3 is TGTGCCAGCAGCGTAGCCCAGGCCCCGAACGAGCAGTACTTC. Its protein product is CASSVAQAPNEQYF.